A selection of T cell receptor beta chains follows, all from one sample in a study of beta chain features in type 1 diabetes. The table came from immunoSEQ multiplex PCR; TCRdb's copy has only in-frame clones and leaves some out. This sample has 150,000 to 200,000 clones; 8.5% to 10% occur once, and the top ten carry under 0.75%. The specimen sequenced was central memory CD4+ T cells from blood. The receptors were sampled from a woman in her 30s with type 1 diabetes. CDR3s include the opening cysteine and the closing phenylalanine or tryptophan. The order of the fields is CDR3 protein, CDR3 DNA, clone size, J gene, D gene, CDR3 length, V gene. A D gene is named only where the DNA matches it firmly. Some rows mark clone size as missing; the rest say once, few, many or name a class of expanded clone.

CDR3aa: CASSLEPRGVNEQFF
CDR3nt: TGCGCCAGCAGCTTGGAACCTCGGGGGGTCAATGAGCAGTTCTTC
abundance: few
j_gene: TRBJ2-1
d_gene: TRBD2
len: 15
v_gene: TRBV5-1

CDR3aa: CASSLSGGANYGYTF
CDR3nt: TGTGCCAGCAGCTTGTCGGGGGGAGCTAACTATGGCTACACCTTC
abundance: few
j_gene: TRBJ1-2
d_gene: NA
len: 15
v_gene: TRBV5-6

CDR3aa: CASSLLDRGAEQYF
CDR3nt: TGTGCCAGCAGTTTACTCGACAGGGGGGCCGAGCAGTACTTC
abundance: few
j_gene: TRBJ2-7
d_gene: TRBD1
len: 14
v_gene: TRBV28

CDR3aa: CASSLVGGTYNEQFF
CDR3nt: TGTGCCAGCAGCTTAGTGGGAGGGACTTACAATGAGCAGTTCTTC
abundance: many
j_gene: TRBJ2-1
d_gene: TRBD2
len: 15
v_gene: TRBV7-2

CDR3aa: CASSFLVSSYNEQFF
CDR3nt: TGTGCCAGCAGCTTTCTAGTGAGCTCCTACAATGAGCAGTTCTTC
abundance: few
j_gene: TRBJ2-1
d_gene: NA
len: 15
v_gene: TRBV4-2

CDR3aa: CASSETGANQPQHF
CDR3nt: TGTGCCAGTAGCGAAACAGGGGCTAATCAGCCCCAGCATTTT
abundance: NA
j_gene: TRBJ1-5
d_gene: TRBD1
len: 14
v_gene: TRBV19

CDR3aa: CASSPGTSEDEQFF
CDR3nt: TGTGCCAGCAGCCCAGGGACTAGCGAAGATGAGCAGTTCTTC
abundance: NA
j_gene: TRBJ2-1
d_gene: TRBD2
len: 14
v_gene: TRBV4-1

CDR3aa: CASSPGQGRDAGYTF
CDR3nt: TGTGCCAGCAGCCCAGGACAGGGACGGGACGCTGGCTACACCTTC
abundance: few
j_gene: TRBJ1-2
d_gene: TRBD1
len: 15
v_gene: TRBV7-9

CDR3aa: CAGRSREEEQFF
CDR3nt: TGTGCCGGTCGGTCTCGCGAAGAGGAGCAGTTCTTC
abundance: few
j_gene: TRBJ2-1
d_gene: NA
len: 12
v_gene: TRBV30

CDR3aa: CASSLQLGQTYEQYF
CDR3nt: TGTGCCAGCAGTTTGCAGTTGGGACAGACCTACGAGCAGTACTTC
abundance: NA
j_gene: TRBJ2-7
d_gene: TRBD1
len: 15
v_gene: TRBV28

CDR3aa: CASSARSGSRTDTQYF
CDR3nt: TGCGCCAGCAGCGCACGTAGCGGGAGTAGGACAGATACGCAGTATTTT
abundance: few
j_gene: TRBJ2-3
d_gene: TRBD2
len: 16
v_gene: TRBV5-1

CDR3aa: CASSSNQGFGNIQYF
CDR3nt: TGTGCCAGCAGTTCCAACCAGGGGTTCGGGAACATTCAGTACTTC
abundance: few
j_gene: TRBJ2-4
d_gene: NA
len: 15
v_gene: TRBV28

CDR3aa: CASSLDAGTGVTGYTF
CDR3nt: TGTGCCAGCAGCTTAGATGCCGGGACAGGGGTTACTGGCTACACCTTC
abundance: few
j_gene: TRBJ1-2
d_gene: TRBD1
len: 16
v_gene: TRBV11-2

CDR3aa: CSVVGEGGYTF
CDR3nt: TGCAGCGTTGTGGGGGAGGGAGGCTACACCTTC
abundance: NA
j_gene: TRBJ1-2
d_gene: NA
len: 11
v_gene: TRBV29-1

CDR3aa: CASSTGRALLSDTQYF
CDR3nt: TGTGCCAGCAGCACAGGGAGGGCCTTATTGTCAGATACGCAGTATTTT
abundance: few
j_gene: TRBJ2-3
d_gene: NA
len: 16
v_gene: TRBV9

CDR3aa: CASNRQEGWNTGELFF
CDR3nt: TGTGCCAGTAACCGACAGGAAGGGTGGAACACCGGGGAGCTGTTTTTT
abundance: few
j_gene: TRBJ2-2
d_gene: NA
len: 16
v_gene: TRBV19

CDR3aa: CASSRRLSDTQYF
CDR3nt: TGTGCCAGCAGCCGGAGGCTCTCAGATACGCAGTATTTT
abundance: few
j_gene: TRBJ2-3
d_gene: NA
len: 13
v_gene: TRBV28

CDR3aa: CAWSVLGTGDEKLFF
CDR3nt: TGTGCCTGGAGTGTACTCGGGACAGGGGACGAAAAACTGTTTTTT
abundance: few
j_gene: TRBJ1-4
d_gene: TRBD1
len: 15
v_gene: TRBV30

CDR3aa: CASNRLDGGNTIYF
CDR3nt: TGTGCCAGTAACAGGCTTGACGGTGGAAACACCATATATTTT
abundance: few
j_gene: TRBJ1-3
d_gene: NA
len: 14
v_gene: TRBV11-2

CDR3aa: CASSLGTSPFAYEQYF
CDR3nt: TGTGCCAGCAGCTTAGGGACTAGTCCCTTCGCCTACGAGCAGTACTTC
abundance: few
j_gene: TRBJ2-7
d_gene: TRBD2
len: 16
v_gene: TRBV11-3

CDR3aa: CSVATRLSGNTIYF
CDR3nt: TGCAGCGTTGCGACACGATTATCTGGAAACACCATATATTTT
abundance: few
j_gene: TRBJ1-3
d_gene: NA
len: 14
v_gene: TRBV29-1

CDR3aa: CASSQFSGGLGEQYF
CDR3nt: TGTGCCAGCAGCCAATTCTCCGGGGGGCTAGGCGAGCAGTACTTC
abundance: few
j_gene: TRBJ2-7
d_gene: NA
len: 15
v_gene: TRBV11-3

CDR3aa: CAWSVTGQSGYTF
CDR3nt: TGTGCCTGGAGTGTAACCGGACAATCGGGCTACACCTTC
abundance: few
j_gene: TRBJ1-2
d_gene: NA
len: 13
v_gene: TRBV30

CDR3aa: CASSPESNRVYEQYF
CDR3nt: TGTGCCAGCTCACCCGAGTCCAACAGGGTGTACGAGCAGTACTTC
abundance: few
j_gene: TRBJ2-7
d_gene: NA
len: 15
v_gene: TRBV18

CDR3aa: CASRELAGVSNEQFF
CDR3nt: TGTGCCAGCAGAGAGTTGGCGGGAGTCTCCAATGAGCAGTTCTTC
abundance: NA
j_gene: TRBJ2-1
d_gene: TRBD2
len: 15
v_gene: TRBV2

CDR3aa: CASSRTGNYGYTF
CDR3nt: TGTGCCAGCAGCCGGACAGGAAACTATGGCTACACCTTC
abundance: few
j_gene: TRBJ1-2
d_gene: TRBD1
len: 13
v_gene: TRBV5-8

CDR3aa: CASSLGRDNEKLFF
CDR3nt: TGTGCCAGCAGCTTGGGCCGGGATAATGAAAAACTGTTTTTT
abundance: NA
j_gene: TRBJ1-4
d_gene: NA
len: 14
v_gene: TRBV5-4

CDR3aa: CASSQGSTYRGSNEKLFF
CDR3nt: TGCGCCAGCAGCCAAGGTTCCACGTACAGGGGTTCTAATGAAAAACTGTTTTTT
abundance: few
j_gene: TRBJ1-4
d_gene: TRBD1
len: 18
v_gene: TRBV4-1

CDR3aa: CSVGQGGNQPQHF
CDR3nt: TGCAGCGTTGGGCAGGGCGGCAATCAGCCCCAGCATTTT
abundance: few
j_gene: TRBJ1-5
d_gene: NA
len: 13
v_gene: TRBV29-1

CDR3aa: CATWGGDTYNEQFF
CDR3nt: TGTGCCACCTGGGGGGGTGATACCTACAATGAGCAGTTCTTC
abundance: NA
j_gene: TRBJ2-1
d_gene: TRBD2
len: 14
v_gene: TRBV19

CDR3aa: CASRSTTVPISYEQYF
CDR3nt: TGTGCCAGTCGCTCCACGACAGTCCCGATCTCCTACGAGCAGTACTTC
abundance: few
j_gene: TRBJ2-7
d_gene: NA
len: 16
v_gene: TRBV19

CDR3aa: CSGTGNYGYTF
CDR3nt: TGCAGCGGGACAGGGAACTATGGCTACACCTTC
abundance: few
j_gene: TRBJ1-2
d_gene: TRBD1
len: 11
v_gene: TRBV29-1

CDR3aa: CASRDPMNTEAFF
CDR3nt: TGCGCCAGCCGGGATCCCATGAACACTGAAGCTTTCTTT
abundance: NA
j_gene: TRBJ1-1
d_gene: NA
len: 13
v_gene: TRBV5-1

CDR3aa: CASSLRAGGIHDTQYF
CDR3nt: TGTGCCAGCAGCTTAAGAGCGGGAGGGATACACGATACGCAGTATTTT
abundance: NA
j_gene: TRBJ2-3
d_gene: TRBD2
len: 16
v_gene: TRBV7-3

CDR3aa: CAWGGGQGAIYEQYF
CDR3nt: TGTGCCTGGGGCGGGGGACAGGGGGCCATCTACGAGCAGTACTTC
abundance: NA
j_gene: TRBJ2-7
d_gene: TRBD1
len: 15
v_gene: TRBV30

CDR3aa: CASSKIPGRETQYF
CDR3nt: TGTGCCAGCAGCAAAATACCCGGGAGAGAGACCCAGTACTTC
abundance: few
j_gene: TRBJ2-5
d_gene: NA
len: 14
v_gene: TRBV21-1

CDR3aa: CASSYAVSYNEQFF
CDR3nt: TGTGCCAGCAGTTACGCGGTCTCCTACAATGAGCAGTTCTTC
abundance: NA
j_gene: TRBJ2-1
d_gene: NA
len: 14
v_gene: TRBV5-4

CDR3aa: CAHGESGANVLTF
CDR3nt: TGTGCCCACGGGGAGAGCGGGGCCAACGTCCTGACTTTC
abundance: many
j_gene: TRBJ2-6
d_gene: NA
len: 13
v_gene: TRBV30

CDR3aa: CASSSTGGNGYTF
CDR3nt: TGTGCCAGCAGCTCGACAGGGGGCAATGGCTACACCTTC
abundance: NA
j_gene: TRBJ1-2
d_gene: TRBD1
len: 13
v_gene: TRBV6-5

CDR3aa: CASSPGLAGGDDEQFF
CDR3nt: TGCGCCAGCAGCCCTGGGCTAGCGGGAGGGGACGATGAGCAGTTCTTC
abundance: NA
j_gene: TRBJ2-1
d_gene: TRBD2
len: 16
v_gene: TRBV5-1

CDR3aa: CASSVQGFWETQYF
CDR3nt: TGTGCCAGCAGCGTACAGGGTTTTTGGGAGACCCAGTACTTC
abundance: few
j_gene: TRBJ2-5
d_gene: NA
len: 14
v_gene: TRBV9

CDR3aa: CASSLTREAFF
CDR3nt: TGTGCCAGCAGTTTAACCAGAGAAGCTTTCTTT
abundance: few
j_gene: TRBJ1-1
d_gene: NA
len: 11
v_gene: TRBV28

CDR3aa: CASSLTPPDYTDTQYF
CDR3nt: TGTGCCAGCAGCTTAACACCGCCCGATTACACAGATACGCAGTATTTT
abundance: few
j_gene: TRBJ2-3
d_gene: NA
len: 16
v_gene: TRBV7-9

CDR3aa: CASSPIRRGEQYF
CDR3nt: TGTGCCAGCAGCCCAATCCGACGGGGGGAGCAGTACTTC
abundance: NA
j_gene: TRBJ2-7
d_gene: NA
len: 13
v_gene: TRBV14

CDR3aa: CASSGGDSDYGYTF
CDR3nt: TGCGCCAGCAGCGGCGGGGACAGCGACTATGGCTACACCTTC
abundance: NA
j_gene: TRBJ1-2
d_gene: TRBD1
len: 14
v_gene: TRBV5-1

CDR3aa: CASSPLSSGRMKETQYF
CDR3nt: TGTGCCAGCAGCCCCCTGTCGAGCGGGAGGATGAAAGAGACCCAGTACTTC
abundance: NA
j_gene: TRBJ2-5
d_gene: TRBD2
len: 17
v_gene: TRBV11-2

CDR3aa: CASSQWASGIHSDEQFF
CDR3nt: TGTGCCAGCAGCCAGTGGGCTAGCGGCATCCATTCCGATGAGCAGTTCTTC
abundance: few
j_gene: TRBJ2-1
d_gene: TRBD2
len: 17
v_gene: TRBV7-9

CDR3aa: CASSLLAGGQNEQFF
CDR3nt: TGCGCCAGCAGCTTGCTAGCGGGAGGGCAGAATGAGCAGTTCTTC
abundance: NA
j_gene: TRBJ2-1
d_gene: TRBD2
len: 15
v_gene: TRBV5-1

CDR3aa: CASSPQGGGYEQYF
CDR3nt: TGTGCCAGCAGCCCTCAAGGGGGCGGATACGAGCAGTACTTC
abundance: few
j_gene: TRBJ2-7
d_gene: TRBD1
len: 14
v_gene: TRBV9

CDR3aa: CASSSGQSSGNTIYF
CDR3nt: TGTGCCAGCAGCTCTGGACAGAGCTCTGGAAACACCATATATTTT
abundance: NA
j_gene: TRBJ1-3
d_gene: NA
len: 15
v_gene: TRBV7-9

CDR3aa: CASSQGRTGKETQYF
CDR3nt: TGCGCCAGCAGCCAAGGTAGGACAGGGAAAGAGACCCAGTACTTC
abundance: NA
j_gene: TRBJ2-5
d_gene: TRBD1
len: 15
v_gene: TRBV4-1

CDR3aa: CASSLDGRTYEQYF
CDR3nt: TGTGCCAGCAGCTTGGACGGGAGGACGTACGAGCAGTACTTC
abundance: NA
j_gene: TRBJ2-7
d_gene: TRBD2
len: 14
v_gene: TRBV7-9

CDR3aa: CASSIRTGELFF
CDR3nt: TGTGCCAGTAGTATCCGGACCGGGGAGCTGTTTTTT
abundance: few
j_gene: TRBJ2-2
d_gene: NA
len: 12
v_gene: TRBV19